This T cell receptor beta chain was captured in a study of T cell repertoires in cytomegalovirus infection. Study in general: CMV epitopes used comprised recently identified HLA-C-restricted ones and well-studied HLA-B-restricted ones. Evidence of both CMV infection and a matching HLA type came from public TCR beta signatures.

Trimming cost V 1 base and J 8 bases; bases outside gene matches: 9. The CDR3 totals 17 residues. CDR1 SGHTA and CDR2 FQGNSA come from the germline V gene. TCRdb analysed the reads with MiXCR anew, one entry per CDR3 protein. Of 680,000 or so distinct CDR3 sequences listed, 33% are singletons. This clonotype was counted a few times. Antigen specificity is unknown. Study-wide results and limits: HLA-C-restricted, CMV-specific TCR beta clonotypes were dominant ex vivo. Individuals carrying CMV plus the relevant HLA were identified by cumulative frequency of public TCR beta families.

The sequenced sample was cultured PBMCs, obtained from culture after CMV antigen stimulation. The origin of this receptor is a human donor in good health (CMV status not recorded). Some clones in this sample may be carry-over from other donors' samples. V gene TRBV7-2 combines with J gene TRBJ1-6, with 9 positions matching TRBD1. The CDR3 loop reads CASSLVAGTGYYSPLHF. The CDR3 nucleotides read TGTGCCAGCAGCTTAGTAGCTGGGACAGGGTATTATTCACCCCTCCACTTT.